The 18 T cell receptor beta chains in this list originate from one sample, sequenced in a study of blood T cell repertoires in COVID-19. Libraries were prepared by immunoSEQ multiplex PCR; TCRdb keeps only in-frame clonotypes and omits some of them. The repertoire consists of approximately 120,000 clones, with roughly 90% occurring once and the leading ten covering about 1.9%. Material for sequencing was peripheral blood. The receptors here all came from a man between 45 and 60 years old with COVID-19, enrolled during active disease.

The chain couples TRBV6-5 to TRBJ1-2; 7 positions match TRBD1. Germline V gene lookup returns CDR1 MNHEY and CDR2 SVGAGI. Unmatched junction bases numbered 4, after V lost 3 bases and J lost 6 bases. This CDR3 spans 13 amino acids. The CDR3 coding sequence is TGTGCCAGCAGTTATTTAGGGGGCGATGGCTACACCTTC. Translating gives CASSYLGGDGYTF.

The chain links TRBV19 to TRBJ1-2, with D perhaps matching TRBD1 (5 bases). The CDR3 spans 13 residues. The V and J ends lost 3 bases and 8 bases respectively, with 13 bases between them. The V gene's germline CDR1 is LNHDA and CDR2 SQIVND (reference sequence). The DNA of the CDR3 is TGTGCCAGTAGTATTCAGGGTTCCTACGGCTACACCTTC. Translating gives CASSIQGSYGYTF.

The gene calls are TRBV9 and TRBJ2-4; no clear D. Deletions cut 5 bases from V and 2 bases from J, with 8 bases between. Germline CDR1 and CDR2: SGDLS and YYNGEE. The CDR3 is 13 amino acids. The CDR3 sequence: CASSIGPKNIQYF. For the CDR3, the DNA is TGTGCCAGCAGTATTGGGCCCAAAAACATTCAGTACTTC.

The chain links TRBV7-2 to TRBJ2-3, with a weak D call TRBD1 (5 bases). This CDR3 is 14 amino acids long. Germline values: CDR1 SGHTA, CDR2 FQGNSA. The V and J ends lost 1 base and 7 bases respectively, with 12 bases between them. CDR3 nucleotides: TGTGCCAGCAGCTTAGATTATCAGGGATATACGCAGTATTTT. Translated, it gives CASSLDYQGYTQYF.

The chain couples TRBV7-2 to TRBJ2-1, with 12 bases fitting TRBD2. There are 16 residues in the CDR3. Losses at the gene ends were 6 bases for V and 6 bases for J; bases not matched to a gene: 9. From germline, CDR1 is SGHTA and CDR2 FQGNSA. The CDR3, as DNA: TGTGCCAGCAGTTCTACACTAGCGGGAGGATTCAATGAGCAGTTCTTC. It yields the protein CASSSTLAGGFNEQFF.

The gene calls are TRBV28 and TRBJ1-1; tentatively, D is TRBD1 (6 bases). Germline CDR1 and CDR2: MDHEN and SYDVKM. The CDR3 is made up of 16 amino acids. With 8 bases removed from V and 0 bases from J, the gap between germline ends came to 19 bases. DNA for the CDR3: TGTGCCAGCCCGATGTTAACAGGGATCATGAACACTGAAGCTTTCTTT. The encoded protein is CASPMLTGIMNTEAFF.

The chain links TRBV7-8 to TRBJ2-1; D is undetermined. Trimming cost V 1 base and J 8 bases, with 12 bases left between them. This CDR3 is built from 14 residues. Germline assignment: CDR1 SGHVS and CDR2 FQNEAQ. In DNA, the CDR3 is TGTGCCAGCAGCTTAGGTCCTAGATTCGATGAGCAGTTCTTC. Translated: CASSLGPRFDEQFF.

The chain carries TRBV5-4 and TRBJ2-1, with TRBD1 identical over 9 bases. Germline CDR1 is SGHNT and CDR2 is YYREEE (reference sequence). V dropped 4 bases and J dropped 3; count of bases not matched to a gene: 8. The CDR3 runs 16 residues. The CDR3 loop is CASSVGGTGLYNEQFF. CDR3 nucleotide sequence: TGTGCCAGCAGCGTTGGGGGGACAGGGCTCTACAATGAGCAGTTCTTC.

The V gene is TRBV6-5, the J gene TRBJ2-7, with 10 bases aligning to TRBD1. After removal of 7 bases from V and 7 bases from J, the junction contained 10 bases not matched to a gene. The CDR3 has 14 residues. Germline loops: CDR1 MNHEY, CDR2 SVGAGI. The CDR3 DNA sequence: TGTGCCAGCAACAGACAGGGGGCTGGAGTGGAGCAGTACTTC. Its translation is CASNRQGAGVEQYF.

This chain uses TRBV27 with TRBJ2-2; 11 positions agree with TRBD2. The CDR3 is 15 amino acids. The V segment lost 2 bases and the J segment 7 bases; nucleotides outside the gene matches: 3. The germline V gene encodes CDR1 MNHEY and CDR2 SMNVEV (reference sequence). The CDR3 DNA reads TGTGCCAGCAGTTTAACTAGCGGGAGTGGCGGGGAGCTGTTTTTT. It encodes CASSLTSGSGGELFF.

This clone appeared a single time. The V call is TRBV6-4, the J call TRBJ2-7; TRBD2 matches 13 bases. The CDR3 is 17 residues long. Per germline, CDR1 MRHNA and CDR2 SNTAGT. Losses at the gene ends were 7 bases for V and 3 bases for J; bases not matched to a gene: 12. In nucleotides, the CDR3 is TGTGCCAGCAACCCGGGACTAGCGGGATCGGGGGTCTACGAGCAGTACGTC. It encodes CASNPGLAGSGVYEQYV.

The V gene is TRBV4-1, the J gene TRBJ2-7, with D possibly matching TRBD2 (6 bases). Trimming took off 1 base at V and 2 bases at J, with 12 bases between the two ends. This CDR3 is built from 15 residues. Germline CDR1 and CDR2: MGHRA and YSYEKL. CDR3 sequence reads: CASSQAASATYEQYF. CDR3 coding DNA: TGCGCCAGCAGCCAAGCTGCTAGCGCTACCTACGAGCAGTACTTC.

V usage is TRBV2 and J usage is TRBJ2-7; D may be TRBD1 (5 bases). This CDR3 has 12 amino acids. Germline lookup yields CDR1 SNHLY and CDR2 FYNNEI. Between the trimmed V and J ends, which lost 6 bases and 1 base, there was a span of 7 bases. The CDR3 loop is CASSPGSYEQYV. CDR3 DNA: TGTGCCAGCAGCCCAGGGTCCTACGAGCAGTACGTC.

The gene calls are TRBV9 and TRBJ2-2, with 12 bases aligning to TRBD2. This CDR3 region has 16 residues. Per the germline V gene, CDR1 is SGDLS and CDR2 is YYNGEE. The ends lost 2 bases at V and 7 bases at J; junction bases unmatched: 6. The CDR3 loop reads CASSVPSGRAGGELFF. CDR3 coding DNA: TGTGCCAGCAGCGTCCCTAGCGGGAGGGCCGGCGGGGAGCTGTTTTTT.

The chain uses TRBV7-9 and TRBJ1-2; D uncertain. This CDR3 is 12 amino acids long. From germline, CDR1 is SEHNR and CDR2 FQNEAQ (reference sequence). The V and J ends lost 5 bases and 6 bases respectively, with 10 bases between them. The CDR3 region has the DNA TGTGCCAGCAGCCGCGCATCCGATGGCTACACCTTC. This translates into CASSRASDGYTF.

Here the CDR3 DNA reads TGTGCCACAACCGACGGGACAGGGGAAGAAAAACTGTTTTTT. Its protein product is CATTDGTGEEKLFF. J is TRBJ1-4 and V is TRBV6-5; 10 positions match TRBD1. Per the germline V gene, CDR1 is MNHEY and CDR2 is SVGAGI. Losses at the gene ends were 10 bases for V and 8 bases for J; bases not matched to a gene: 10. The CDR3 extends over 14 amino acids.

This chain joins TRBV27 and TRBJ2-3, with 12 nucleotides matching TRBD2. This CDR3 is built from 18 residues. CDR1 and CDR2 from the germline V gene are MNHEY and SMNVEV (reference sequence). J lost 0 bases, V lost 4 bases, and 8 bases had no gene match. The CDR3 sequence: CASSSGASGRASTDTQYF. The CDR3 DNA reads as TGTGCCAGCAGTTCTGGGGCTAGCGGGAGGGCTAGCACAGATACGCAGTATTTT.

The V and J genes are TRBV11-1 and TRBJ1-6; TRBD1 agrees at 7 bases. Germline trimming cut 5 bases from V and 5 bases from J; bases unmatched to any gene: 6. The CDR3 runs 15 residues. Germline CDR1 and CDR2: SGHAT and FQDESV (reference sequence). The CDR3 DNA is TGTGCCAGCAGCACCAGACAGGGAGATAATTCACCCCTCCACTTT. Protein: CASSTRQGDNSPLHF.